These 13 T cell receptor beta chains share one sample of origin, sequenced in a study of T cell changes during pregnancy in multiple sclerosis. TCRdb's table, derived via immunoSEQ multiplex PCR, lists solely in-frame clones and lacks some. The data contain under 15,000 clones, roughly 86% of them singletons. Material: CD8+ T cells from peripheral blood mononuclear cells, obtained in the first trimester of pregnancy. The source is a female donor with multiple sclerosis, enrolled in a pregnancy study.

V is TRBV5-1 and J is TRBJ2-3; D might be TRBD1 (8 bases). CDR1 is SGHRS, CDR2 YFSETQ, per germline. Trimming took 1 base from V and 1 from J, leaving 13 bases between them. CDR3 size: 16 residues. CDR3 DNA sequence: TGCGCCAGCAGCTTGTACACAGGGGGGGGCACAGATACGCAGTATTTT. This codes for CASSLYTGGGTDTQYF.

This clone was seen a few times. This specimen includes other DNA sequences encoding the same CDR3. The V and J genes are TRBV6-4 and TRBJ2-3, with 9 positions matching TRBD2. Trimming at V came to 0 bases and at J to 3 bases, leaving 1 base not matched to a gene. The CDR3 has 15 amino acids. In germline, CDR1 is MRHNA, CDR2 SNTAGT. The CDR3 region is CASSDSSGGTDTQYF. The CDR3 nucleotides are TGTGCCAGCAGTGACTCGAGCGGGGGGACAGATACGCAGTATTTT.

This chain connects TRBV6-5 to TRBJ2-7; D not certain. V was pared by 6 bases and J by 2 bases, with 11 bases between. The CDR3 covers 13 residues. Germline assignment: CDR1 MNHEY and CDR2 SVGAGI. DNA for the CDR3: TGTGCCAGCAGCGTGGCTTACGCCTACGAGCAGTACTTC. Protein product: CASSVAYAYEQYF.

The chain joins TRBV5-8 to TRBJ2-3; a possible D gene is TRBD1 (5 bases). The CDR3 has 15 residues. V lost 3 bases and J lost 0, with 11 bases in between. CDR1 and CDR2 from the germline V gene are SGHTS and YDEGEE. CDR3 in amino acids: CASSSVGVSTDTQYF. The CDR3 nucleotides read TGTGCCAGCAGCTCGGTAGGGGTCAGCACAGATACGCAGTATTTT.

The chain has TRBV6-6 and TRBJ2-7; D possibly corresponds to TRBD1 (5 bases). CDR1 is MNHNY and CDR2 is SVGAGI in the germline V gene (reference sequence). This CDR3 comprises 15 residues. The V and J ends lost 4 bases and 2 bases respectively, with 15 bases between them. The CDR3 is CASSFSSDTPYEQYF. CDR3 nucleotide sequence: TGTGCCAGCAGTTTTTCCTCGGACACCCCCTACGAGCAGTACTTC.

The genes are TRBV19 and TRBJ1-1, with 8 bases lining up with TRBD1. With V trimmed by 5 bases and J by 3 bases, 5 bases remained unmatched. CDR1 LNHDA and CDR2 SQIVND come from the germline V gene (reference sequence). The CDR3 extends over 14 amino acids. The CDR3 region has the DNA TGTGCCAGTAGTGTCGGACAGGGATACACTGAAGCTTTCTTT. Translating gives CASSVGQGYTEAFF.

V usage is TRBV9 and J usage is TRBJ2-1, with D hard to call. The CDR3 has 16 amino acids. Looked up from germline, CDR1 is SGDLS and CDR2 is YYNGEE. Trimming took off 4 bases at V and 0 bases at J, with 14 bases between the two ends. The CDR3 protein is CASSPLGLYSYNEQFF. The DNA for the CDR3 is TGTGCCAGCAGCCCACTTGGGCTATACTCCTACAATGAGCAGTTCTTC.

This clone came up once. The V gene is TRBV5-1, the J gene TRBJ1-4; weak D call: TRBD1 (5 bases). V was pared by 4 bases and J by 8 bases, with 15 bases between. The CDR3 has 14 amino acids. CDR1 is SGHRS and CDR2 is YFSETQ in the germline V gene. CDR3 bases: TGCGCCAGCAGCCTCCGGGACTTAGGGGAAAAACTGTTTTTT. It is translated as CASSLRDLGEKLFF.

The chain joins TRBV27 to TRBJ2-7; TRBD1 matches at 8 bases. The CDR3 consists of 14 residues. Germline lookup yields CDR1 MNHEY and CDR2 SMNVEV (reference sequence). Trimming took 1 base from V and 5 from J; bases not matched to a gene: 4. Here the CDR3 DNA reads TGTGCCAGCAGTTTATGGGGGGACAGGCACGAGCAGTACTTC. Protein: CASSLWGDRHEQYF.

The CDR3 nucleotides read TGTGCCAGCAGTGACGGGACAGGGGGCGGCACAGATACGCAGTATTTT. Its protein product is CASSDGTGGGTDTQYF. The chain is built from TRBV6-1 and TRBJ2-3; 12 bases agree with TRBD1. There are 16 residues in the CDR3. The V and J ends lost 3 bases and 1 base, in that order; junction bases with no gene match: 2. Germline V gene sequence: CDR1 MNHNS, CDR2 SASEGT.

In this sample, this clone turned up a few times. The V call is TRBV6-4, the J call TRBJ2-1; D is uncertain. Germline lookup yields CDR1 MRHNA and CDR2 SNTAGT. V was trimmed by 0 bases and J by 2 bases, leaving 5 bases between them. The CDR3 is 14 residues long. The CDR3 sequence is CASSDSATYNEQFF. CDR3 in DNA: TGTGCCAGCAGTGACTCAGCCACCTACAATGAGCAGTTCTTC.

The gene calls are TRBV15 and TRBJ1-5; D perhaps matches TRBD1 (5 bases). CDR3 length: 12 residues. Germline-derived CDR1 and CDR2 are LNHNV and YYDKDF (reference sequence). Trimming took 0 bases from V and 12 from J, leaving 9 bases between them. The DNA for the CDR3 is TGTGCCACCAGCAGAGATCAAACAGGCCAGCATTTT. It codes for CATSRDQTGQHF. Complete variable domain (other parts from reference TRBV15 and TRBJ1-5): DAMVIQNPRYQVTQFGKPVTLSCSQTLNHNVMYWYQQKSSQAPKLLFHYYDKDFNNEADTPDNFQSRRPNTSFCFLDIRSPGLGDTAMYLCATSRDQTGQHFGDGTRLSIL.

The sample holds a few counts of this clone. The chain employs TRBV6-6 and TRBJ1-2, with 8 bases lining up with TRBD1. Germline V gene lookup returns CDR1 MNHNY and CDR2 SVGAGI (reference sequence). Losses at the gene ends were 7 bases for V and 8 bases for J; bases not matched to a gene: 3. The CDR3 covers 11 residues. Here the CDR3 DNA reads TGTGCCAGCAAACAGGGGGAGGGCTACACCTTC. This translates into CASKQGEGYTF.